A single sample gave rise to the 26 T cell receptor beta chains below, sequenced in a study of beta chain features in type 1 diabetes. Study-wide points: People with Type 1 diabetes carried modestly yet significantly shorter TCRB CDR3s in all four CD4+ subsets.

These TCRs' antigens remain unknown. Expressed TCRB transcripts were sequenced because the isolated RNA had all been reverse transcribed beforehand. Using immunoSEQ multiplex PCR, the repertoire was profiled, and TCRdb retains in-frame clones only, with some absent. The sample holds 600,000 to 700,000 clones, around 12% seen once. Sequenced: naive CD4+ T cells from blood. All receptors derive from a man in his thirties or forties with type 1 diabetes.

The chain uses TRBV5-1 and TRBJ2-5, with 8 nucleotides matching TRBD2. Unmatched junction bases numbered 4, after V lost 4 bases and J lost 5 bases. Germline V gene sequence: CDR1 SGHRS, CDR2 YFSETQ. The CDR3 loop spans 13 amino acids. CDR3 sequence reads: CASSPGTSETQYF. The CDR3 DNA sequence: TGCGCCAGCAGCCCCGGGACTAGTGAGACCCAGTACTTC.

A few counts support this clone. The chain uses TRBV5-6 and TRBJ2-3, with 7 nucleotides matching TRBD2. The V gene's germline CDR1 is SGHDT and CDR2 YYEEEE. The CDR3 is made up of 15 amino acids. Trimming cost V 2 bases and J 8 bases; bases outside gene matches: 11. CDR3 sequence: CASSFGLVGRSTQYF. DNA for the CDR3: TGTGCCAGCAGCTTTGGACTAGTCGGCCGCAGTACGCAGTATTTT.

This clone was recorded a few times. The chain employs TRBV4-3 and TRBJ2-1, with 11 nucleotides matching TRBD2. The J segment lost 5 bases and the V segment lost 2 bases, leaving 8 bases of the junction unmatched. The CDR3 consists of 17 residues. Germline loops: CDR1 LGHNA, CDR2 YSLEER. The CDR3 DNA sequence: TGCGCCAGCAGCCAAAGGTTTCTAGCGGGGGGAAACAATGAGCAGTTCTTC. Translation gives CASSQRFLAGGNNEQFF.

The CDR3 bases are TGTGCCAGCAGCTCTCCGGGATCTCAAGAGACCCAGTACTTC. This translates into CASSSPGSQETQYF. The chain couples TRBV5-5 to TRBJ2-5; D is perhaps TRBD2 (5 bases). The V gene lost 3 bases and the J gene lost 2 bases, with 11 bases spanning the gap. This CDR3 comprises 14 residues. Germline CDR1 and CDR2: SGHKS and YYEKEE (reference sequence).

This chain joins TRBV5-6 and TRBJ2-6; no clear D gene. Trimming stripped 2 bases from V and 0 bases from J, with 12 bases between. The CDR3 is 17 amino acids. Germline CDR1 and CDR2: SGHDT and YYEEEE. The CDR3 DNA follows: TGTGCCAGCAGCTTCCTAGAACCCAGCTCTGGGGCCAACGTCCTGACTTTC. This gives the protein CASSFLEPSSGANVLTF.

V gene TRBV4-3 combines with J gene TRBJ2-5, with D tentatively TRBD2 (5 bases). The germline V gene encodes CDR1 LGHNA and CDR2 YSLEER. Trimming shortened V by 1 base and J by 7 bases, and 13 bases separated the two germline ends. This CDR3 has 14 residues. The CDR3 protein is CASSQVLVGGTQYF. Here the CDR3 DNA reads TGCGCCAGCAGCCAAGTACTAGTGGGCGGGACCCAGTACTTC.

This clone was counted a few times. V usage is TRBV6-6 and J usage is TRBJ1-4; 9 bases line up with TRBD1. This CDR3 comprises 15 residues. Germline V CDR1 and CDR2: MNHNY, SVGAGI (reference sequence). V gave up 5 bases and J gave up 5 bases; unmatched junction bases: 6. The CDR3 spells CASSTTGGANEKLFF. CDR3 coding DNA: TGTGCCAGCAGTACCACAGGGGGCGCGAATGAAAAACTGTTTTTT.

V usage is TRBV4-1 and J usage is TRBJ2-2; 8 bases fit TRBD1. The V gene end was trimmed by 4 bases and the J gene end by 1 base; junction bases not matched to a gene: 8. Germline values: CDR1 MGHRA, CDR2 YSYEKL. The CDR3 runs to 17 residues. The CDR3 protein is CASSRNTGTGNTGELFF. CDR3 bases: TGCGCCAGCAGCCGCAACACCGGGACAGGGAACACCGGGGAGCTGTTTTTT.

This clone was detected only a few times. This chain joins TRBV2 and TRBJ2-7; TRBD1 or TRBD2 may be the D gene (6 bases each). Trimming pared 5 bases from V and 3 bases from J, leaving 14 bases between. CDR1 SNHLY and CDR2 FYNNEI come from the germline V gene. The length of the CDR3 is 14 residues. This CDR3 is CASSRGALSYEQYF. DNA of the CDR3: TGTGCCAGCAGTAGGGGGGCCCTAAGCTACGAGCAGTACTTC.

This clone was recorded a few times. The J gene is TRBJ2-1, the V gene TRBV9, with D unclear. Germline V gene data show CDR1 as SGDLS and CDR2 as YYNGEE. CDR3 length: 14 amino acids. V lost 2 bases to trimming and J lost 7 bases, with 13 bases between them. The CDR3 region is CASSVGLLINEQFF. In nucleotides, the CDR3 is TGTGCCAGCAGCGTGGGCCTCCTAATTAATGAGCAGTTCTTC.

J is TRBJ2-5 and V is TRBV7-2, with TRBD1 identical over 12 bases. The germline gives CDR1 SGHTA, CDR2 FQGNSA. The length of the CDR3 is 16 residues. Germline trimming cut 1 base from V and 5 bases from J; bases unmatched to any gene: 5. CDR3 sequence: CASSLVGTGGGETQYF. The CDR3 DNA reads as TGTGCCAGCAGCTTAGTAGGGACAGGGGGCGGGGAGACCCAGTACTTC.

The chain has TRBV10-3 and TRBJ1-3, with 7 bases aligning to TRBD1. Looked up from germline, CDR1 is ENHRY and CDR2 is SYGVKD. V gave up 6 bases and J gave up 4 bases; unmatched junction bases: 3. The CDR3 contains 13 residues. DNA for the CDR3: TGTGCCATCAGACCGGGACAGGGAAACACCATATATTTT. Protein sequence: CAIRPGQGNTIYF.

The genes are TRBV9 and TRBJ2-1, with 12 nucleotides matching TRBD2. Germline V gene lookup returns CDR1 SGDLS and CDR2 YYNGEE. This CDR3 contains 13 residues. The ends lost 4 bases at V and 10 bases at J; junction bases unmatched: 3. CDR3 sequence reads: CASSPGTSGEQFF. CDR3 nucleotides: TGTGCCAGCAGCCCTGGGACTAGCGGGGAGCAGTTCTTC.

This clone was seen a few times. J is TRBJ1-3 and V is TRBV29-1; TRBD1 is a possible D gene (5 bases). Trimming left V 4 bases short and J 0 bases short, with 10 bases between. Germline lookup yields CDR1 SQVTM and CDR2 ANQGSEA. This CDR3 is built from 14 residues. The CDR3 nucleotides read TGCAGCGTTGGACAGAGGAGCTCTGGAAACACCATATATTTT. Translated: CSVGQRSSGNTIYF.

There are a few counts of this clone. The chain recombines TRBV30 with TRBJ1-6; TRBD1 might be the D (5 bases). CDR1 and CDR2 from the germline V gene are GTSNPN and SVGIG (reference sequence). The CDR3 has 13 amino acids. V gave up 5 bases and J gave up 8 bases, with 13 bases separating them. CDR3: CAWSAREHSPLHF. The CDR3 bases are TGTGCCTGGTCCGCCAGGGAACATTCACCCCTCCACTTT.

The genes are TRBV9 and TRBJ2-1, with TRBD1 identical over 9 bases. The CDR3 is 16 amino acids. CDR1 is SGDLS, CDR2 YYNGEE, per germline. V lost 4 bases to trimming and J lost 6 bases; unmatched junction nucleotides: 11. As DNA, the CDR3 is TGTGCCAGCAGCACGAGGGGGACAGGGTTGTCCAATGAGCAGTTCTTC. Its protein product is CASSTRGTGLSNEQFF.

Only a few counts were recorded for this clone. The gene calls are TRBV28 and TRBJ1-2; D may be TRBD1 (5 bases). The CDR3 contains 12 residues. CDR1 and CDR2 (germline): MDHEN, SYDVKM. V lost 6 bases to trimming and J lost 8 bases, with 13 bases between them. Here the CDR3 DNA reads TGTGCCAGCAGCAGGGATTTATGGGGCTACACCTTC. Translating gives CASSRDLWGYTF.

This clone was seen more than once but under ten times. V is TRBV2 and J is TRBJ2-7; 9 bases match TRBD1. After removal of 8 bases from V and 1 base from J, the junction contained 15 bases not matched to a gene. The germline gives CDR1 SNHLY, CDR2 FYNNEI. The CDR3 runs 17 residues. The CDR3 nucleotides read TGTGCCAGCCCATTGAAAGGAGTAGGGACAGGGTCCTACGAGCAGTACTTC. It is translated as CASPLKGVGTGSYEQYF.

V gene TRBV5-1 combines with J gene TRBJ1-2, with a tentative D call TRBD1 (6 bases). V gave up 3 bases and J gave up 4 bases, with 13 bases separating them. In germline, CDR1 is SGHRS, CDR2 YFSETQ. CDR3 length: 14 residues. CDR3 in amino acids: CASSSGDRSYGYTF. For the CDR3, the DNA is TGCGCCAGCAGCTCTGGCGACAGGTCCTATGGCTACACCTTC.

The V and J genes are TRBV20-1 and TRBJ2-5, with unresolved D. V lost 8 bases to trimming and J lost 1 base, with 8 bases between them. This CDR3 comprises 11 residues. Looked up from germline, CDR1 is DFQATT and CDR2 is SNEGSKA (reference sequence). CDR3 nucleotides: TGCAGTCTCCGCCCCCAAGAGACCCAGTACTTC. Encoded protein: CSLRPQETQYF.

V and J are TRBV19 and TRBJ2-1, with D unclear. Germline V lookup: CDR1 LNHDA, CDR2 SQIVND (reference sequence). Trimming cost V 4 bases and J 6 bases, with 13 bases left between them. There are 14 residues in the CDR3. The CDR3, as DNA: TGTGCCAGTAGTAGACGTCAGTCATTCAATGAGCAGTTCTTC. The encoded protein is CASSRRQSFNEQFF. The whole variable domain, filled in from reference TRBV19 and TRBJ2-1, reads DGGITQSPKYLFRKEGQNVTLSCEQNLNHDAMYWYRQDPGQGLRLIYYSQIVNDFQKGDIAEGYSVSREKKESFPLTVTSAQKNPTAFYLCASSRRQSFNEQFFGPGTRLTVL.

This clone showed up just a few times. The chain is built from TRBV9 and TRBJ1-6; perhaps TRBD1 as D (5 bases). The CDR3 spans 16 residues. CDR1 is SGDLS and CDR2 is YYNGEE in the germline V gene. Trimming took off 0 bases at V and 5 bases at J, with 12 bases between the two ends. The CDR3 DNA sequence: TGTGCCAGCAGCGTAGCGAGGGGACTTAATAATTCACCCCTCCACTTT. Its protein product is CASSVARGLNNSPLHF. Full variable domain (outside the CDR3, taken from reference TRBV9 and TRBJ1-6): DSGVTQTPKHLITATGQRVTLRCSPRSGDLSVYWYQQSLDQGLQFLIQYYNGEERAKGNILERFSAQQFPDLHSELNLSSLELGDSALYFCASSVARGLNNSPLHFGNGTRLTVT.

This chain uses TRBV30 with TRBJ2-5; 11 bases are a match to TRBD2. Judging by the DNA end, TRBJ2-7 fits better; the J call may be wrong. This CDR3 region has 15 residues. Germline lookup yields CDR1 GTSNPN and CDR2 SVGIG (reference sequence). The CDR3: CAWSVPGTSGYEQYF. CDR3 coding DNA: TGTGCCTGGAGTGTACCGGGGACTAGCGGCTACGAGCAGTACTTC.

This clone was observed a few times. The rearrangement links TRBV11-2 to TRBJ2-4; 11 nucleotides line up with TRBD1. Trimming cost V 4 bases and J 3 bases; bases outside gene matches: 2. Germline CDR1 SGHAT, CDR2 FQNNGV. CDR3 length: 15 amino acids. The CDR3 sequence: CASSSGQGVKNIQYF. In DNA form, the CDR3 reads TGTGCCAGCAGCTCGGGACAGGGGGTCAAAAACATTCAGTACTTC. Complete variable domain (other parts from reference TRBV11-2 and TRBJ2-4): EAGVAQSPRYKIIEKRQSVAFWCNPISGHATLYWYQQILGQGPKLLIQFQNNGVVDDSQLPKDRFSAERLKGVDSTLKIQPAKLEDSAVYLCASSSGQGVKNIQYFGAGTRLSVL.

This clone was picked up a small number of times. The V and J genes are TRBV2 and TRBJ2-3; perhaps TRBD2 as D (6 bases). The CDR3 runs to 13 residues. Trimming left V 7 bases short and J 2 bases short, with 10 bases between. The germline V gene has CDR1 SNHLY and CDR2 FYNNEI. The CDR3 DNA follows: TGTGCCAGCATGGGGGACTTCACAGATACGCAGTATTTT. It is translated as CASMGDFTDTQYF.

The chain uses TRBV29-1 and TRBJ2-7, with 9 positions matching TRBD1. The trim removed 5 bases at V and 0 bases at J, leaving 11 bases unmatched. The CDR3 loop spans 16 amino acids. Germline values: CDR1 SQVTM, CDR2 ANQGSEA. CDR3 residues: CSVQDRGDNPSYEQYF. Written as DNA, the CDR3 is TGCAGCGTTCAGGACAGGGGCGATAATCCCTCCTACGAGCAGTACTTC.